This is a list of T cell receptor beta chains from one sample in a study of CD8 T cells in ankylosing spondylitis. TCRdb recomputed calls from the 5' RACE reads with MiXCR, one row per CDR3 protein. This table has about 140,000 distinct CDR3 sequences, 7.3% appearing once. The sequencing input was blood, either unsorted or a sorted T cell fraction (not recorded which). These receptors were taken from a female donor with ankylosing spondylitis or in good health (not recorded which). Each CDR3 is given with its conserved first and last residue. The order of the fields is CDR3 length, J gene, D gene, V gene, clone size, CDR3 DNA, CDR3 protein. A D gene is named only where the DNA matches it firmly. Clone size is given for some rows only: seen once, a few or many times, or a class if the clone is expanded.

16 TRBJ2-3 . TRBV21-1 many TGTGCCAGCAGCAAAGAAGGGGAGACGAGCACAGATACGCAGTATTTT CASSKEGETSTDTQYF
17 TRBJ2-1 . TRBV4-2 . TGTGCCAGCAGCCAAGACCCCACCGGGGCTATCGGAAATGAGCAGTTCTTC CASSQDPTGAIGNEQFF
16 TRBJ2-1 . TRBV3-1 many TGTGCCAGCAGCCAAGGACCGGGGGGCCGGTTTTCCGAGCAGTTCTTC CASSQGPGGRFSEQFF
13 TRBJ1-5 TRBD1 TRBV6-1 many TGTGCCAGCAGTACGACAGGGACTCAGCCCCAGCATTTT CASSTTGTQPQHF
16 TRBJ2-3 TRBD1 TRBV20-1 . TGCAGTGCCAGGCTTAACCAGGGGGCGCTGACAGATACGCAGTATTTT CSARLNQGALTDTQYF
15 TRBJ1-1 TRBD1 TRBV7-9 few TGTGCCAGCAGCCCCGGACAGGGTGAGGACACTGAAGCTTTCTTT CASSPGQGEDTEAFF
14 TRBJ1-1 . TRBV12-3/TRBV12-4 many TGTGCCAGCAGACCCCCGGGACCGAACACTGAAGCTTTCTTT CASRPPGPNTEAFF
16 TRBJ1-1 . TRBV20-1 many TGCAGTGCTCCCCCCTCCAGGGGCTCGCCCTCGGTTAGAGCTTTCTTT CSAPPSRGSPSVRAFF
13 TRBJ1-2 . TRBV12-3/TRBV12-4 many TGTGCCAGCAGTTTTTACAGGCGACCTAGCTACACCTTC CASSFYRRPSYTF
14 TRBJ1-3 . TRBV12-3/TRBV12-4 many TGTGCCAGCACCATGCAGGTCTCTGGAAACACCATATATTTT CASTMQVSGNTIYF
15 TRBJ2-7 . TRBV4-1 many TGCGCCAGCAGCCTAAACACAGGTTACTCCTACGAGCAGTACTTC CASSLNTGYSYEQYF
15 TRBJ2-7 TRBD2 TRBV15 many TGTGCCACCAGCAGAGTGGACACCGGGAGGTACGAGCAGTACTTC CATSRVDTGRYEQYF
17 TRBJ1-1 TRBD1 TRBV19 many TGTGCCAGTAGTTCGGCCCAACAGGGGGCCACCGCGACTGAAGCTTTCTTT CASSSAQQGATATEAFF
14 TRBJ2-5 . TRBV21-1 many TGTGCCAGCAGCAAAGGGGACAGTCAAGAGACCCAGTACTTC CASSKGDSQETQYF
14 TRBJ2-1 . TRBV7-2 many TGTGCCAGCAGGTCACTGGGGGTCTACAATGAGCAGTTCTTC CASRSLGVYNEQFF
18 TRBJ2-2 . TRBV14 many TGTGCCAGCAGCCAAGCTTCTGGCAGGGCGGCGATCACCGGGGAGCTGTTTTTT CASSQASGRAAITGELFF
14 TRBJ1-1 TRBD1 TRBV12-3/TRBV12-4 many TGTGCCAGCAGTTTCGACAGGGTGAACACTGAAGCTTTCTTT CASSFDRVNTEAFF
16 TRBJ2-3 . TRBV20-1 many TGCAGTGCTCCCGGATTAGAGGGGGGGCCTGAGGATACGCAGTATTTT CSAPGLEGGPEDTQYF